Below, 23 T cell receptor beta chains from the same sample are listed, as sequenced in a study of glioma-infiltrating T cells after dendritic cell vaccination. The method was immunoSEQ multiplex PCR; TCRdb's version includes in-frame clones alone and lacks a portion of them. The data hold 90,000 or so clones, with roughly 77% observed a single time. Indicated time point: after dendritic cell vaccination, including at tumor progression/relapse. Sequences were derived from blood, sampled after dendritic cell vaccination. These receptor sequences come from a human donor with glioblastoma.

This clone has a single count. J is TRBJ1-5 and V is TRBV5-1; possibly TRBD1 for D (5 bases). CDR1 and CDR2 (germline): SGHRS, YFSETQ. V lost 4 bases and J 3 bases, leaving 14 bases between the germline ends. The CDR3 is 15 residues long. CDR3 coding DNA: TGCGCCAGCAGCCCTTCGGGGGGATACAATCAGCCCCAGCATTTT. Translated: CASSPSGGYNQPQHF.

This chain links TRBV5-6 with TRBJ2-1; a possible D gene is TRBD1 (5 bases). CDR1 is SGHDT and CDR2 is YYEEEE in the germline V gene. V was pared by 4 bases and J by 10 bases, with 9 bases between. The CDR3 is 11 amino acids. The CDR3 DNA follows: TGTGCCAGCAGCCTCAGGGTAGAGCAGTTCTTC. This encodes CASSLRVEQFF.

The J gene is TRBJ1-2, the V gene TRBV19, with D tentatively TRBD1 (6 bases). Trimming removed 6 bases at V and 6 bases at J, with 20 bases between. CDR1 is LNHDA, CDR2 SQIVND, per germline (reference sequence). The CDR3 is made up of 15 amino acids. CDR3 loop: CASRPLLTGSDGYTF. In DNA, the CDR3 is TGTGCCAGTAGGCCTTTGTTGACAGGATCTGATGGCTACACCTTC.

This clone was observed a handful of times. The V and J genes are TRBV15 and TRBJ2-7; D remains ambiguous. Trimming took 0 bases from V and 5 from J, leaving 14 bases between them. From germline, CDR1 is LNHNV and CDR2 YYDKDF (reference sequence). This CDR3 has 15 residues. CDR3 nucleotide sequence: TGTGCCACCAGCAGAGATGGCCAGTCGATCCACGAGCAGTACTTC. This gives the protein CATSRDGQSIHEQYF.

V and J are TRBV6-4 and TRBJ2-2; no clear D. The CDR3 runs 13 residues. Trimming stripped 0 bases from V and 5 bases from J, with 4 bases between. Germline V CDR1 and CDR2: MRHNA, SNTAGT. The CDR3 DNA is TGTGCCAGCAGTGACTCTGAGACCGGGGAGCTGTTTTTT. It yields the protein CASSDSETGELFF.

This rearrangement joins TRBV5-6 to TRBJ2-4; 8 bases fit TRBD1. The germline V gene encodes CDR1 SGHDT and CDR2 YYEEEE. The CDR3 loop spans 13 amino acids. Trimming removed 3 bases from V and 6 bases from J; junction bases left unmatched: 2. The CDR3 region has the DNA TGTGCCAGCAGCTGGACAGGGATAAACATTCAGTACTTC. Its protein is CASSWTGINIQYF.

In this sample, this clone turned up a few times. The CDR3 protein is CASSLSGGLGGELFF. CDR3 in DNA: TGTGCCAGCAGCTTATCGGGGGGGCTCGGCGGGGAGCTGTTTTTT. The V call is TRBV7-2, the J call TRBJ2-2; 8 nucleotides agree with TRBD2. V trimming: 2 bases; J trimming: 7 bases; junction bases outside the gene matches: 6. The CDR3 has 15 amino acids. Germline CDR1 and CDR2: SGHTA and FQGNSA. The whole variable domain, filled in from reference TRBV7-2 and TRBJ2-2, reads GAGVSQSPSNKVTEKGKDVELRCDPISGHTALYWYRQSLGQGLEFLIYFQGNSAPDKSGLPSDRFSAERTGGSVSTLTIQRTQQEDSAVYLCASSLSGGLGGELFFGEGSRLTVL.

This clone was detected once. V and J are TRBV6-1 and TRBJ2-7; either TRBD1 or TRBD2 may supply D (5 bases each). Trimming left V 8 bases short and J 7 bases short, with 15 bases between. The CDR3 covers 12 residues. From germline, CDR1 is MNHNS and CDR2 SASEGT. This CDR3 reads CASLEIWGEQYV. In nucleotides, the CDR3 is TGTGCCAGCCTGGAGATCTGGGGGGAGCAGTACGTC.

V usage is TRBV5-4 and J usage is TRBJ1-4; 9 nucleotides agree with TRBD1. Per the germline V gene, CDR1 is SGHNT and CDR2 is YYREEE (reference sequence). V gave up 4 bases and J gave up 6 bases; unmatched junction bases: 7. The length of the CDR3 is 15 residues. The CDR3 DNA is TGTGCCAGCAGCACCCAGACAGGGGGTCATGAAAAACTGTTTTTT. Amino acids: CASSTQTGGHEKLFF. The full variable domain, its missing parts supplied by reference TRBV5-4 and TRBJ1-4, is ETGVTQSPTHLIKTRGQQVTLRCSSQSGHNTVSWYQQALGQGPQFIFQYYREEENGRGNFPPRFSGLQFPNYSSELNVNALELDDSALYLCASSTQTGGHEKLFFGSGTQLSVL.

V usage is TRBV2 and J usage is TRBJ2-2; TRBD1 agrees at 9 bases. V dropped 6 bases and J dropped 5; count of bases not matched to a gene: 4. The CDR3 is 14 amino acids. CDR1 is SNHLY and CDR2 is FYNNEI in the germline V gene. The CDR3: CASRGQGGTGELFF. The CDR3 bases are TGTGCCAGCAGGGGACAGGGAGGGACCGGGGAGCTGTTTTTT.

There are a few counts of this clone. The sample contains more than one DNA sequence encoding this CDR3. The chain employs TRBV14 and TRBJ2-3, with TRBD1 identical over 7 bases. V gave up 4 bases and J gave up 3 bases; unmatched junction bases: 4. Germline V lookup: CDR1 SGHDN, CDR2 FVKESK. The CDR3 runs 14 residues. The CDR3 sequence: CASSPYRGTDTQYF. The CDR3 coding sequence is TGTGCCAGCAGCCCGTACAGGGGTACAGATACGCAGTATTTT.

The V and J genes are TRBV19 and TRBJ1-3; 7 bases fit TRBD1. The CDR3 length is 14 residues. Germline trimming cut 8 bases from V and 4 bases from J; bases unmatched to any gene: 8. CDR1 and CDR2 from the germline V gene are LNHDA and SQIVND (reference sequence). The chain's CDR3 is CASAGTEAGNTIYF. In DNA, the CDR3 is TGTGCCAGTGCCGGGACAGAGGCGGGAAACACCATATATTTT.

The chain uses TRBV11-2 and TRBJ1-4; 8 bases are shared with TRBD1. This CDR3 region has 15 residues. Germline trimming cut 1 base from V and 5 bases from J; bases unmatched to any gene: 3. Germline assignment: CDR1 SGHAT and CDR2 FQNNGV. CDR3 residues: CASSLVTGGNEKLFF. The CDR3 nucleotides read TGTGCCAGCAGCTTAGTTACAGGGGGAAATGAAAAACTGTTTTTT.

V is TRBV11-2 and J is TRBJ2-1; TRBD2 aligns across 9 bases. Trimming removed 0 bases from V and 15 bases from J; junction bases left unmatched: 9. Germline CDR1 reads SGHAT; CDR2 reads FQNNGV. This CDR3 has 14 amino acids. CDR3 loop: CASSLDQISGRLFF. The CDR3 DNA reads TGTGCCAGCAGCTTAGATCAGATTAGCGGGAGATTGTTCTTC. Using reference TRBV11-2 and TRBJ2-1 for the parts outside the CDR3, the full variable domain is EAGVAQSPRYKIIEKRQSVAFWCNPISGHATLYWYQQILGQGPKLLIQFQNNGVVDDSQLPKDRFSAERLKGVDSTLKIQPAKLEDSAVYLCASSLDQISGRLFFGPGTRLTVL.

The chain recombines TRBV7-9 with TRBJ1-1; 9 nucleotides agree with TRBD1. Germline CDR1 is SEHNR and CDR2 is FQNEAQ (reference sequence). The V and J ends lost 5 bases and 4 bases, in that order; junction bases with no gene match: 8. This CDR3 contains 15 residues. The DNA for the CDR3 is TGTGCCAGCAGCACACACAGGGGGCGGGTCACTGAAGCTTTCTTT. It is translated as CASSTHRGRVTEAFF.

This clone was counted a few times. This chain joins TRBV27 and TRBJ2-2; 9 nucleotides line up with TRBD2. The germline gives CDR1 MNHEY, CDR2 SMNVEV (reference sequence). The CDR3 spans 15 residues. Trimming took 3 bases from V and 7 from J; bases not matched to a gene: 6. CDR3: CASSFKRGEGGELFF. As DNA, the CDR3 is TGTGCCAGCAGTTTTAAGCGGGGGGAAGGCGGGGAGCTGTTTTTT.

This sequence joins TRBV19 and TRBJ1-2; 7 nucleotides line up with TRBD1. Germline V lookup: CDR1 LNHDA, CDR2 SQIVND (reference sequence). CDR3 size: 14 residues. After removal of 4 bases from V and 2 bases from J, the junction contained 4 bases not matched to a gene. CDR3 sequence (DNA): TGTGCCAGTAGTACACTACAGGGGAACTATGGCTACACCTTC. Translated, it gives CASSTLQGNYGYTF.

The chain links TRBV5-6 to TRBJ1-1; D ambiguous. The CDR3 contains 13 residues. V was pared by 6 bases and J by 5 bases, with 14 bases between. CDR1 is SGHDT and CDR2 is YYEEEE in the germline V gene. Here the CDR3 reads CASIPTPGTEAFF. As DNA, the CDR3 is TGTGCCAGCATTCCAACCCCGGGTACTGAAGCTTTCTTT.

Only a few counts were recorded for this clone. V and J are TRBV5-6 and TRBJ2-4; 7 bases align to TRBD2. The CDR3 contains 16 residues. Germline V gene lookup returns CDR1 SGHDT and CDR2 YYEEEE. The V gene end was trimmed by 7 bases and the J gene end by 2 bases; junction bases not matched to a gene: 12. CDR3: CASLRAGWGSKNIQYF. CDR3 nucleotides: TGTGCCAGCCTTCGAGCGGGATGGGGATCCAAAAACATTCAGTACTTC.

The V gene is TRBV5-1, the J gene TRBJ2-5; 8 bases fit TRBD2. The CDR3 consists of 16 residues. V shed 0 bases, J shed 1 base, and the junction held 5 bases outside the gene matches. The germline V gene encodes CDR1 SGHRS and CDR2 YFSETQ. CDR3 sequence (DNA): TGCGCCAGCAGCTTGGAGGGTAGCGGGACCCAAGAGACCCAGTACTTC. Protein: CASSLEGSGTQETQYF.

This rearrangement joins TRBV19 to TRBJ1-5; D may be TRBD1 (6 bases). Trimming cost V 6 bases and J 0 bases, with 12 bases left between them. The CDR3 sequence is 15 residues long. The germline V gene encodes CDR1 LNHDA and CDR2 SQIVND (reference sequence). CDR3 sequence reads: CASRPPTGSNQPQHF. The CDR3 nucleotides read TGTGCCAGTAGGCCGCCGACAGGTAGCAATCAGCCCCAGCATTTT. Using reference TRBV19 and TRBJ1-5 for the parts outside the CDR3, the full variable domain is DGGITQSPKYLFRKEGQNVTLSCEQNLNHDAMYWYRQDPGQGLRLIYYSQIVNDFQKGDIAEGYSVSREKKESFPLTVTSAQKNPTAFYLCASRPPTGSNQPQHFGDGTRLSIL.

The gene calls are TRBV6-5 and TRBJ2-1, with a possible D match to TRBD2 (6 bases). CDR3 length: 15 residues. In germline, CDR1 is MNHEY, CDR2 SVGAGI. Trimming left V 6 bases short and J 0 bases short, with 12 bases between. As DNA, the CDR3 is TGTGCCAGCAGCCGGAGGGACCTCTCCTACAATGAGCAGTTCTTC. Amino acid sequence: CASSRRDLSYNEQFF.

Here the CDR3 DNA reads TGTGCCAGCAGTTCTAGCGGGGGGCAGTACGAGCAGTACTTC. This translates into CASSSSGGQYEQYF. The V and J genes are TRBV6-6 and TRBJ2-7; 11 positions agree with TRBD2. This CDR3 spans 14 amino acids. The germline V gene has CDR1 MNHNY and CDR2 SVGAGI (reference sequence). V lost 4 bases and J lost 4; bases outside the gene matches: 3.